The next 21 T cell receptor beta chains were all read from a single sample in a study of blood T cell repertoires in COVID-19. The table came from immunoSEQ multiplex PCR; TCRdb's copy has only in-frame clones and leaves some out. The profile shows about 160,000 clones, approximately 93% of them singletons. The sample comprised peripheral blood. The receptors stem from a woman aged 55 to 70 with COVID-19, enrolled during active disease.

The CDR3 spells CASSLTGSLGTYEQYF. The DNA of the CDR3 is TGTGCCAGCAGCTTAACTGGTTCCCTCGGGACCTACGAGCAGTACTTC. The V gene is TRBV7-8, the J gene TRBJ2-7, with D perhaps TRBD2 (5 bases). The CDR3 is 16 amino acids. Per germline, CDR1 SGHVS and CDR2 FQNEAQ. Deletions cut 2 bases from V and 2 bases from J, with 16 bases between.

The V gene is TRBV5-1, the J gene TRBJ2-7; 10 bases match TRBD2. Germline CDR1 is SGHRS and CDR2 is YFSETQ. After removal of 5 bases from V and 4 bases from J, the junction contained 9 bases not matched to a gene. The CDR3 totals 15 residues. The CDR3 DNA reads as TGCGCCAGCAGAGCAGAAGCGGGGGGGACGTACGAGCAGTACTTC. Translation: CASRAEAGGTYEQYF.

This sequence joins TRBV9 and TRBJ2-7; perhaps TRBD2 as D (5 bases). From germline, CDR1 is SGDLS and CDR2 YYNGEE. The V end was cut by 0 bases, the J end by 1 base, with 8 bases between. The CDR3 spans 14 residues. The chain's CDR3 is CASSVGPGSYEQYF. Here the CDR3 DNA reads TGTGCCAGCAGCGTAGGACCGGGATCCTACGAGCAGTACTTC.

This chain connects TRBV4-3 to TRBJ2-3, with 11 bases that match TRBD2. The V segment lost 3 bases and the J segment 5 bases; nucleotides outside the gene matches: 10. This CDR3 is built from 17 residues. Germline lookup yields CDR1 LGHNA and CDR2 YSLEER. CDR3 loop: CASSQDLAGGPGDTQYF. Here the CDR3 DNA reads TGCGCCAGCAGCCAGGACTTAGCGGGGGGGCCGGGAGATACGCAGTATTTT.

This chain connects TRBV5-1 to TRBJ1-2, with 9 bases that match TRBD1. The germline CDR1 and CDR2 sequences are SGHRS and YFSETQ. Losses at the gene ends were 4 bases for V and 7 bases for J; bases not matched to a gene: 8. This CDR3 comprises 14 residues. This CDR3 reads CASSPGQGFRGYTF. CDR3 in DNA: TGCGCCAGCAGCCCGGGACAGGGTTTTCGTGGCTACACCTTC.

This chain uses TRBV15 with TRBJ1-6; D remains ambiguous. With 5 bases removed from V and 0 bases from J, the gap between germline ends came to 8 bases. CDR1 is LNHNV and CDR2 is YYDKDF in the germline V gene (reference sequence). The CDR3 totals 15 residues. CDR3 residues: CATSGSGSYNSPLHF. CDR3 bases: TGTGCCACCAGCGGTTCAGGCTCCTATAATTCACCCCTCCACTTT.

This chain joins TRBV6-5 and TRBJ1-5; 9 bases map to TRBD1. This CDR3 has 15 amino acids. The trim removed 6 bases at V and 3 bases at J, leaving 6 bases unmatched. Germline CDR1 is MNHEY and CDR2 is SVGAGI. The CDR3 reads CASSQQGALNQPQHF. CDR3 coding DNA: TGTGCCAGCAGCCAACAGGGGGCCCTCAATCAGCCCCAGCATTTT.

The chain uses TRBV29-1 and TRBJ2-7; D is possibly TRBD2 (5 bases). Germline-derived CDR1 and CDR2 are SQVTM and ANQGSEA. The CDR3 consists of 12 residues. Trimming removed 4 bases at V and 3 bases at J, with 10 bases between. CDR3 region: CSVVSGGYEQYF. CDR3 sequence (DNA): TGCAGCGTTGTATCAGGAGGCTACGAGCAGTACTTC.

This clone has just one count. This chain connects TRBV29-1 to TRBJ1-1, with TRBD1 identical over 7 bases. Losses at the gene ends were 7 bases for V and 1 base for J; bases not matched to a gene: 9. The CDR3 contains 14 residues. Looked up from germline, CDR1 is SQVTM and CDR2 is ANQGSEA. CDR3 sequence reads: CSASEGARNTEAFF. CDR3 in DNA: TGCAGCGCCTCCGAGGGGGCTCGGAACACTGAAGCTTTCTTT.

V and J are TRBV3-1 (or the pseudogene TRBV3-2) and TRBJ2-1; TRBD1 aligns across 8 bases. V shed 2 bases, J shed 5 bases, and the junction held 2 bases outside the gene matches. Germline V gene lookup returns CDR1 LGHDT and CDR2 YNNKEL (reference sequence). The CDR3 is made up of 14 amino acids. The CDR3 loop reads CASSQRTGNNEQFF. The CDR3 region has the DNA TGTGCCAGCAGCCAAAGGACAGGGAACAATGAGCAGTTCTTC.

J is TRBJ1-2 and V is TRBV19; D not resolved. The CDR3 covers 12 residues. Between the trimmed V and J ends, which lost 3 bases and 5 bases, there was a span of 7 bases. CDR1 and CDR2 from the germline V gene are LNHDA and SQIVND (reference sequence). CDR3 in amino acids: CASSISAYGYTF. As DNA, the CDR3 is TGTGCCAGTAGTATTTCAGCGTATGGCTACACCTTC.

This clone was seen once. Here the CDR3 DNA reads TGTGCCAGCAGCCAAAGGAGCAGCACAGATACGCAGTATTTT. This codes for CASSQRSSTDTQYF. This sequence joins TRBV3-1 (or the pseudogene TRBV3-2) and TRBJ2-3; no clear D gene. The CDR3 contains 14 residues. V lost 2 bases and J 0 bases, leaving 6 bases between the germline ends. Germline V gives CDR1 LGHDT, CDR2 YNNKEL (reference sequence).

The chain joins TRBV7-9 to TRBJ1-5; 8 bases line up with TRBD1. Germline CDR1 reads SEHNR; CDR2 reads FQNEAQ (reference sequence). J lost 7 bases, V lost 5 bases, and 7 bases had no gene match. This CDR3 has 14 residues. CDR3 bases: TGTGCCAGCAGCCGGGACAGGAGGGACCAGCCCCAGCATTTT. Its translation is CASSRDRRDQPQHF. The complete variable domain, with remaining parts taken from reference TRBV7-9 and TRBJ1-5, reads DTGVSQNPRHKITKRGQNVTFRCDPISEHNRLYWYRQTLGQGPEFLTYFQNEAQLEKSRLLSDRFSAERPKGSFSTLEIQRTEQGDSAMYLCASSRDRRDQPQHFGDGTRLSIL.

The chain couples TRBV5-5 to TRBJ1-4, with TRBD1 matching over 9 bases. CDR3 size: 17 residues. Germline CDR1 reads SGHKS; CDR2 reads YYEKEE (reference sequence). Germline trimming cut 0 bases from V and 13 bases from J; bases unmatched to any gene: 16. The CDR3 nucleotides read TGTGCCAGCAGCTTGGGGAGGGGACAGGGTAGCTCCAAGGCACTGTTTTTT. Encoded protein: CASSLGRGQGSSKALFF.

V usage is TRBV4-1 and J usage is TRBJ1-1; the D gene is possibly TRBD1 (5 bases). CDR3 length: 15 residues. V was clipped by 0 bases and J by 0 bases, with 8 bases between them. Per the germline V gene, CDR1 is MGHRA and CDR2 is YSYEKL. The CDR3 DNA reads TGCGCCAGCAGCCAAGATCGGGGGATGAACACTGAAGCTTTCTTT. Amino acid sequence: CASSQDRGMNTEAFF.

This CDR3 is CASSTLFSGTGTGNTIYF. The CDR3 DNA reads as TGTGCCAGTAGTACACTTTTTTCCGGGACAGGGACTGGAAACACCATATATTTT. The V and J genes are TRBV19 and TRBJ1-3; 9 positions match TRBD1. The trim removed 4 bases at V and 2 bases at J, leaving 12 bases unmatched. CDR3 size: 18 residues. From germline, CDR1 is LNHDA and CDR2 SQIVND (reference sequence).

The chain couples TRBV11-2 to TRBJ1-2; 9 nucleotides match TRBD1. Per the germline V gene, CDR1 is SGHAT and CDR2 is FQNNGV. J was trimmed by 4 bases and V by 5 bases; bases with no gene match: 5. This CDR3 is built from 14 residues. This CDR3 is CASSEGQGVYGYTF. The DNA for the CDR3 is TGTGCCAGCAGCGAGGGACAGGGCGTCTATGGCTACACCTTC.

The rearrangement links TRBV18 to TRBJ1-4; maybe TRBD1 (5 bases). Between the trimmed V and J ends, which lost 2 bases and 11 bases, there was a span of 21 bases. This CDR3 spans 16 amino acids. Per the germline V gene, CDR1 is KGHSH and CDR2 is LQKENI. CDR3 DNA sequence: TGTGCCAGCTCACCAGGAACCGGGACTCCTGTGGGGAAACTGTTTTTT. Translation: CASSPGTGTPVGKLFF.

In its sample, this clone was seen a few times. The chain carries TRBV11-2 and TRBJ1-1; D unresolved. This CDR3 has 12 residues. Germline lookup yields CDR1 SGHAT and CDR2 FQNNGV. Trimming cost V 3 bases and J 7 bases, with 9 bases left between them. CDR3 sequence (DNA): TGTGCCAGCAGCTTTGCACAGATTGAAGCTTTCTTT. Translation: CASSFAQIEAFF.

The table lists this clone with a count of one. CDR3 sequence: CASTVTRGRDEKLFF. The CDR3 nucleotides read TGTGCCAGCACTGTTACAAGGGGTCGGGATGAAAAACTGTTTTTT. The V call is TRBV2, the J call TRBJ1-4; a possible D gene is TRBD1 (5 bases). Trimming removed 7 bases at V and 6 bases at J, with 18 bases between. In germline, CDR1 is SNHLY, CDR2 FYNNEI. This CDR3 is built from 15 residues.

The V gene is TRBV5-6, the J gene TRBJ1-1; 7 nucleotides align to TRBD1. The germline V gene has CDR1 SGHDT and CDR2 YYEEEE. The length of the CDR3 is 14 residues. The junction had 8 bases not matched to a gene; V was cut back by 0 bases and J by 9 bases. This CDR3 is CASSLGQGIWKAFF. In DNA, the CDR3 is TGTGCCAGCAGCTTGGGACAGGGAATCTGGAAAGCTTTCTTT. The entire variable domain, with the rest obtained from reference TRBV5-6 and TRBJ1-1, is as follows: DAGVTQSPTHLIKTRGQQVTLRCSPKSGHDTVSWYQQALGQGPQFIFQYYEEEERQRGNFPDRFSGHQFPNYSSELNVNALLLGDSALYLCASSLGQGIWKAFFGQGTRLTVV.